This T cell receptor (beta chain) stems from a study of cytomegalovirus exposure and HLA in healthy donors. With 60 Vbeta and 13 Jbeta primers, the PCR was carried out. Profiling relied on immunoSEQ multiplex PCR, and the TCRdb table lists in-frame clones only, not all of them. The sample shows 100,000 to 150,000 clones, approximately 82% of them seen only once. CDR1 and CDR2 (germline): SGHAT, FQNNGV. The ends were cut back, 1 base at V and 0 bases at J, with 14 bases in the middle. The CDR3 consists of 17 residues. The chain is built from TRBV11-2 and TRBJ2-3, with a possible D match to TRBD1 (5 bases). The TCR originated in a boy between 2 and 10 years old in good health and CMV-seronegative. The sample comprised PBMCs. The CDR3 here is CASSLGTTVYSTDTQYF. The CDR3 nucleotides read TGTGCCAGCAGCTTAGGCACGACAGTCTATAGCACAGATACGCAGTATTTT. The full variable domain, with the rest looked up from reference TRBV11-2 and TRBJ2-3, is EAGVAQSPRYKIIEKRQSVAFWCNPISGHATLYWYQQILGQGPKLLIQFQNNGVVDDSQLPKDRFSAERLKGVDSTLKIQPAKLEDSAVYLCASSLGTTVYSTDTQYFGPGTRLTVL.